This TCR beta chain came from a study of cytomegalovirus exposure and HLA in healthy donors. CDR1 and CDR2 from the germline V gene are LNHDA and SQIVND (reference sequence). The CDR3 is 16 residues long. V lost 4 bases, J lost 6 bases, and 12 bases stayed unmatched. Libraries were prepared by immunoSEQ multiplex PCR; TCRdb keeps only in-frame clonotypes and omits some of them. The sample includes 100,000 to 150,000 clones, roughly 82% of them seen just once. The sequenced material came from PBMCs. The chain has TRBV19 and TRBJ1-3; 7 nucleotides line up with TRBD1. The sequence was collected from a man between 18 and 35 years old in good health and CMV-seronegative. CDR3 sequence reads: CASSTPGQAFSNTIYF. CDR3 in DNA: TGTGCCAGTAGTACCCCAGGACAGGCCTTCTCAAACACCATATATTTT.